What follows are 30 T cell receptor beta chains derived from one specimen sequenced in a study of type 1 and type 2 diabetes patients. Amplification started from genomic DNA. A primer set of 30 forward and 13 reverse primers amplified the CDR3. One entry per CDR3 protein results from TCRdb running MiXCR on the multiplex PCR reads. Of around 300,000 distinct CDR3 sequences listed, around 47% are singletons. The sample comprised peripheral blood mononuclear cells (PBMCs). These receptors all come from a man aged 18 to 29 with type 2 diabetes.

This clonotype was detected a few times. The gene calls are TRBV24-1 and TRBJ2-5; maybe TRBD2 (5 bases). The CDR3 totals 13 residues. Looked up from germline, CDR1 is KGHDR and CDR2 is SFDVKD. V lost 7 bases and J 5 bases, leaving 13 bases between the germline ends. This CDR3 reads CATSSTSSETQYF. The CDR3 nucleotides read TGTGCCACCAGCTCAACTAGTTCCGAGACCCAGTACTTC.

This clonotype was detected ten times or more. The CDR3 nucleotides are TGTGCCTGGAGTGCGACAGTCCTCGCCTCCGATCGCTACACCTTC. Amino acid sequence: CAWSATVLASDRYTF. The genes are TRBV30 and TRBJ1-2; perhaps TRBD1 as D (5 bases). Trimming shortened V by 1 base and J by 9 bases, and 21 bases separated the two germline ends. CDR3 length: 15 residues. Germline CDR1 and CDR2: GTSNPN and SVGIG (reference sequence).

This sequence joins TRBV7-2 and TRBJ1-1; TRBD1 agrees at 7 bases. This CDR3 contains 14 residues. The germline CDR1 and CDR2 sequences are SGHTA and FQGNSA. J lost 7 bases, V lost 4 bases, and 9 bases had no gene match. CDR3 region: CASSSLNGQVEAFF. The CDR3 bases are TGTGCCAGCAGCTCACTGAACGGACAGGTTGAAGCTTTCTTT. The full variable domain, with the rest looked up from reference TRBV7-2 and TRBJ1-1, is GAGVSQSPSNKVTEKGKDVELRCDPISGHTALYWYRQSLGQGLEFLIYFQGNSAPDKSGLPSDRFSAERTGGSVSTLTIQRTQQEDSAVYLCASSSLNGQVEAFFGQGTRLTVV.

V usage is TRBV4-2 and J usage is TRBJ2-5, with 7 nucleotides matching TRBD1. This CDR3 has 15 residues. V lost 1 base and J lost 3; bases outside the gene matches: 5. CDR1 LGHNA and CDR2 YNFKEQ come from the germline V gene. For the CDR3, the DNA is TGTGCCAGCAGCCAAGGAGACAGGGACAAAGAGACCCAGTACTTC. It translates to CASSQGDRDKETQYF.

A few counts support this clonotype. This chain connects TRBV28 to TRBJ2-7, with 7 positions matching TRBD1. The germline V gene encodes CDR1 MDHEN and CDR2 SYDVKM. Unmatched junction bases numbered 7, after V lost 7 bases and J lost 4 bases. The CDR3 consists of 13 residues. The CDR3 DNA is TGTGCCAGCATCGGAACAGGGGCTTACGAGCAGTACTTC. It yields the protein CASIGTGAYEQYF.

This clonotype was seen a handful of times. The rearrangement uses TRBV15 and TRBJ1-5; no reliable D call. Germline V gene lookup returns CDR1 LNHNV and CDR2 YYDKDF (reference sequence). The CDR3 has 13 amino acids. V was cut by 5 bases and J by 3 bases, with 8 bases left in between. For the CDR3, the DNA is TGTGCCACCAGCCTAAAAGACAATCAGCCCCAGCATTTT. This translates into CATSLKDNQPQHF.

The CDR3 coding sequence is TGTGCCAGCAGTTACGGGATGTATAATTCACCCCTCCACTTT. It encodes CASSYGMYNSPLHF. The chain uses TRBV6-2 or TRBV6-3 and TRBJ1-6; the D is unclear. V was clipped by 2 bases and J by 4 bases, with 6 bases between them. The CDR3 has 14 amino acids. Germline loops: CDR1 MNHEY, CDR2 SVGEGT.

V usage is TRBV4-1 and J usage is TRBJ2-3, with 12 positions matching TRBD2. This CDR3 is 16 amino acids long. Germline values: CDR1 MGHRA, CDR2 YSYEKL. V lost 1 base and J lost 7; bases outside the gene matches: 6. The CDR3 nucleotides are TGCGCCAGCAGCCAAGGGGCGGGACTAGCGGGTTATACGCAGTATTTT. This gives the protein CASSQGAGLAGYTQYF.

The chain combines TRBV7-2 with TRBJ1-2; D might be TRBD1 (6 bases). CDR3 length: 15 residues. Germline V lookup: CDR1 SGHTA, CDR2 FQGNSA. V shed 5 bases and J shed 8 bases, with 21 bases lying between them. For the CDR3, the DNA is TGTGCCAGCAGCGCCGGCGCGCAGGGGACGAGAGGCTACACCTTC. It translates to CASSAGAQGTRGYTF. Based on the CDR3 plus reference TRBV7-2 and TRBJ1-2, the full variable domain is GAGVSQSPSNKVTEKGKDVELRCDPISGHTALYWYRQSLGQGLEFLIYFQGNSAPDKSGLPSDRFSAERTGGSVSTLTIQRTQQEDSAVYLCASSAGAQGTRGYTFGSGTRLTVV.

This clonotype was found many times. The rearrangement uses TRBV2 and TRBJ1-2; a possible D gene is TRBD1 (6 bases). Germline-derived CDR1 and CDR2 are SNHLY and FYNNEI. The CDR3 spans 13 residues. Trimming took off 5 bases at V and 6 bases at J, with 13 bases between the two ends. The CDR3 loop is CASSKQGVDGYTF. The CDR3 DNA sequence: TGTGCCAGCAGTAAACAGGGAGTGGATGGCTACACCTTC.

The J gene is TRBJ1-2, the V gene TRBV2, with TRBD1 matching over 10 bases. V trimming: 6 bases; J trimming: 7 bases; junction bases outside the gene matches: 11. Looked up from germline, CDR1 is SNHLY and CDR2 is FYNNEI. This CDR3 comprises 15 residues. The CDR3 is CASSSGTGEVAGYTF. The DNA of the CDR3 is TGTGCCAGCAGCTCCGGGACAGGGGAGGTAGCTGGCTACACCTTC.

This clonotype was seen a few times. The V call is TRBV7-6, the J call TRBJ2-2; D might be TRBD1 or TRBD2, each matching 5 bases. CDR3 length: 17 amino acids. Germline loops: CDR1 SGHVS, CDR2 FNYEAQ. V lost 1 base and J 5 bases, leaving 17 bases between the germline ends. The CDR3 reads CASSLGRDAVPTGELFF. The CDR3 nucleotides read TGTGCCAGCAGCTTAGGTAGGGACGCTGTCCCGACCGGGGAGCTGTTTTTT.

The chain has TRBV6-5 and TRBJ1-2; 7 nucleotides agree with TRBD1. CDR3 size: 16 residues. Germline values: CDR1 MNHEY, CDR2 SVGAGI. J lost 3 bases, V lost 0 bases, and 7 bases had no gene match. CDR3 DNA sequence: TGTGCCAGCAGTTACTCGATGGGGCAGGGGGACTATGGCTACACCTTC. Translated: CASSYSMGQGDYGYTF.

The J gene is TRBJ2-7, the V gene TRBV13, with TRBD1 matching 9 bases. Germline V gene data show CDR1 as PRHDT and CDR2 as FYEKMQ (reference sequence). The ends lost 6 bases at V and 6 bases at J; junction bases unmatched: 15. CDR3 length: 16 residues. This chain's CDR3 is CASSSRRTGASVEQYF. The CDR3 DNA is TGTGCCAGCAGTTCGAGACGGACAGGGGCTTCGGTCGAGCAGTACTTC. The variable domain in full, with the rest retrieved from reference TRBV13 and TRBJ2-7, is AAGVIQSPRHLIKEKRETATLKCYPIPRHDTVYWYQQGPGQDPQFLISFYEKMQSDKGSIPDRFSAQQFSDYHSELNMSSLELGDSALYFCASSSRRTGASVEQYFGPGTRLTVT.

The chain employs TRBV19 and TRBJ1-6; a possible D gene is TRBD1 (6 bases). The germline V gene has CDR1 LNHDA and CDR2 SQIVND (reference sequence). The CDR3 has 14 amino acids. The V end lost 1 base, the J end lost 7 bases, and 8 bases lay between the germline ends. CDR3 sequence reads: CASSIAGANSPLHF. Written as DNA, the CDR3 is TGTGCCAGTAGTATAGCGGGGGCGAATTCACCCCTCCACTTT.

The chain has TRBV9 and TRBJ2-3; 7 positions agree with TRBD2. V shed 4 bases and J 4 bases; nucleotides not matched to a gene: 12. Looked up from germline, CDR1 is SGDLS and CDR2 is YYNGEE. This CDR3 region has 16 residues. CDR3 in DNA: TGTGCCAGCAGCCCGGGGGGAGCGAGGGGCGCAGATACGCAGTATTTT. Translation: CASSPGGARGADTQYF.

Details on this clonotype: A read error is possible here, since a much larger clone lies one base away. The missing conserved phenylalanine or tryptophan at the end of this CDR3 makes a read error likely. The chain employs TRBV4-1 and TRBJ2-7, with 10 bases fitting TRBD1. From germline, CDR1 is MGHRA and CDR2 YSYEKL. The CDR3 is made up of 14 amino acids. The CDR3 coding sequence is TGTGCCAGTAAGATTGGGACAGGGGTTAACGAGCAGTACTCC. It specifies CASKIGTGVNEQYS.

This clonotype was detected a few times. The chain couples TRBV12-5 to TRBJ2-7, with TRBD1 matching over 9 bases. CDR1 LGHNT and CDR2 FRNRAP come from the germline V gene. The J segment lost 4 bases and the V segment lost 7 bases, leaving 8 bases of the junction unmatched. CDR3 length: 14 amino acids. The CDR3 spells CASDRDREPYEQYF. CDR3 sequence (DNA): TGTGCTAGTGACCGGGACAGGGAGCCATACGAGCAGTACTTC.

The chain is built from TRBV11-2 and TRBJ2-5; either TRBD1 or TRBD2 may fit D (6 bases each). Trimming took 1 base from V and 5 from J, leaving 14 bases between them. This CDR3 region has 15 residues. The germline CDR1 and CDR2 sequences are SGHAT and FQNNGV. The CDR3 loop is CASSLGRGGGETQYF. For the CDR3, the DNA is TGTGCCAGCAGCTTAGGTCGTGGAGGGGGTGAGACCCAGTACTTC.

This chain joins TRBV9 and TRBJ2-1; 8 nucleotides line up with TRBD2. With V trimmed by 3 bases and J by 7 bases, 12 bases remained unmatched. CDR1 is SGDLS, CDR2 YYNGEE, per germline. The CDR3 totals 16 residues. CDR3 sequence reads: CASSAPRGGPSNEQFF. CDR3 coding DNA: TGTGCCAGCAGCGCCCCCCGGGGGGGGCCGTCAAATGAGCAGTTCTTC.

The chain links TRBV4-2 to TRBJ2-7, with D possibly matching TRBD1 (5 bases). The CDR3 runs 15 residues. The germline V gene has CDR1 LGHNA and CDR2 YNFKEQ. V was pared by 8 bases and J by 7 bases, with 24 bases between. CDR3 DNA sequence: TGTGCCAGCCGAAGGGGTTTGGGCCAGGATTATGAGCAGTACTTC. This translates into CASRRGLGQDYEQYF.

The chain combines TRBV19 with TRBJ2-3; D gene ambiguous. Germline lookup yields CDR1 LNHDA and CDR2 SQIVND (reference sequence). Trimming took off 4 bases at V and 2 bases at J, with 10 bases between the two ends. The CDR3 contains 14 residues. The CDR3 sequence: CASSTPTYTDTQYF. CDR3 in DNA: TGTGCCAGTAGTACCCCTACGTACACAGATACGCAGTATTTT.

This clonotype was seen a single time. This chain links TRBV28 with TRBJ2-7; D ambiguous. V was cut by 3 bases and J by 5 bases, with 8 bases left in between. This CDR3 has 12 residues. From germline, CDR1 is MDHEN and CDR2 SYDVKM. The CDR3 region is CASSFRDDEQYF. CDR3 coding DNA: TGTGCCAGCAGTTTTCGAGATGACGAGCAGTACTTC.

The table lists this clonotype with a few counts. The V gene is TRBV19, the J gene TRBJ1-2; a possible D gene is TRBD1 (5 bases). V lost 5 bases and J lost 2, with 15 bases in between. This CDR3 is built from 15 residues. Germline CDR1 and CDR2: LNHDA and SQIVND (reference sequence). CDR3 DNA: TGTGCCAGTAGTGATAGCTGGGGCGTAAACTATGGCTACACCTTC. Encoded protein: CASSDSWGVNYGYTF.

V gene TRBV7-2 combines with J gene TRBJ1-2; D remains unclear. Trimming took 5 bases from V and 6 from J, leaving 16 bases between them. The CDR3 totals 14 residues. Germline V lookup: CDR1 SGHTA, CDR2 FQGNSA. The CDR3 nucleotides read TGTGCCAGCAGCGCACATGGGGTAATCAATGGCTACACCTTC. The encoded protein is CASSAHGVINGYTF.

The chain uses TRBV28 and TRBJ1-6; 7 bases fit TRBD1. The CDR3 covers 13 residues. V lost 6 bases, J lost 7 bases, and 3 bases stayed unmatched. CDR1 and CDR2 (germline): MDHEN, SYDVKM. CDR3 nucleotide sequence: TGTGCCAGCAGACAGGGGAACAATTCACCCCTCCACTTT. Its protein product is CASRQGNNSPLHF.

This clonotype occurred a few times. The chain carries TRBV4-2 and TRBJ2-7; TRBD2 might be the D (6 bases). V lost 1 base and J 2 bases, leaving 15 bases between the germline ends. The CDR3 has 16 amino acids. CDR1 and CDR2 from the germline V gene are LGHNA and YNFKEQ. CDR3 DNA: TGTGCCAGCAGCCAAGTCGGGGATGGAGGGACCTACGAGCAGTACTTC. As protein: CASSQVGDGGTYEQYF.

The rearrangement joins TRBV9 to TRBJ1-1; weak D call: TRBD1 (6 bases). Trimming left V 4 bases short and J 6 bases short, with 13 bases between. Per the germline V gene, CDR1 is SGDLS and CDR2 is YYNGEE. The CDR3 is 13 residues long. For the CDR3, the DNA is TGTGCCAGCAGCCCCGTAAGGGGGGCTGAAGCTTTCTTT. Translated: CASSPVRGAEAFF.

The rearrangement joins TRBV28 to TRBJ1-1; the D gene is possibly TRBD1 (6 bases). CDR1 MDHEN and CDR2 SYDVKM come from the germline V gene. Deletions cut 2 bases from V and 3 bases from J, with 10 bases between. The CDR3 runs 14 residues. CDR3 coding DNA: TGTGCCAGCAGTTTAGTACAGGGAGACACTGAAGCTTTCTTT. Its protein is CASSLVQGDTEAFF.

The chain is built from TRBV30 and TRBJ2-3; D perhaps matches TRBD2 (6 bases). The CDR3 totals 15 residues. Germline V gene data show CDR1 as GTSNPN and CDR2 as SVGIG (reference sequence). V was shortened by 0 bases and J by 3 bases, with 13 bases between the two germline ends. The CDR3 DNA sequence: TGTGCCTGGAGTGTACTCGGGGGAGAAACAGATACGCAGTATTTT. This gives the protein CAWSVLGGETDTQYF.